The T cell receptor beta chain under discussion was sequenced for a study of blood T cell repertoires in COVID-19. In the original processing: Amplification from reference gene primers served as the basis for estimated nucleated cell counts. Sequenced by immunoSEQ multiplex PCR; TCRdb stores in-frame clones only, minus some. V, J and clone size derive from that table, while D and trimming were established from the DNA sequence. The data show tens of thousands of clones, with 82% seen just once and roughly 13% held by the top ten. The V end lost 4 bases, the J end lost 2 bases, and 3 bases lay between the germline ends. CDR1 is SQVTM, CDR2 ANQGSEA, per germline. The CDR3 is 11 residues long.

The genes are TRBV29-1 and TRBJ1-3, with D unresolved. Input material: peripheral blood. The clonotype was recovered from a human donor with acute or convalescent COVID-19. The donor label of this sample is uncertain. CDR3 loop: CSVGAGNTIYF. The CDR3 nucleotides are TGCAGCGTTGGAGCTGGAAACACCATATATTTT.